This record looks at one T cell receptor (beta chain) sequence and its context. The antigen it recognizes is unknown. No much larger clone exists at a distance of one base, and base qualities are not known. This record comes from a study of post-analysis software for immune sequencing data (dated by TCRdb to between 2014 and 2016). Background on the whole study: Recorded disease courses included relapsing-remitting, secondary progressive and progressive-relapsing multiple sclerosis, with some patients lacking subtype annotation. The patient repertoires were set against about 12 previously published healthy control repertoires from donors whose ages ranged from about 6 to 25 years. A subset of samples was prepared in parallel using single-end sample barcoding, then pooled and co-amplified after Illumina adapter ligation. Paper-wide results and their limitations: Significantly higher frequencies in patients than in controls were found for roughly 5 TRBV segments, including TRBV5-6, TRBV5-1 and TRBV20-1. Direct clustering with F measure showed strong co-clustering of samples prepared in the same batch, prompting a batch-effect correction. Significantly lower normalized Chao1 diversity was found in multiple sclerosis patients than in controls, suggesting substantial peripheral T-cell clonal expansion. The control group was slightly older than the multiple sclerosis patient group.

Library preparation was by PCR. The sequencing machine was an Illumina HiSeq 2500. To reduce PCR and sequencing biases, unique molecular identifiers were built into the TCR beta cDNA libraries. Every 1 to 10 million input T cells yielded roughly 0.5 million cDNA molecules, meaning each molecule approximated one T cell. The same protocol used for the earlier healthy control dataset was applied to prepare and sequence the patient libraries. Samples belonging to the same batch were prepared together, multiplexed and sequenced on a shared HiSeq lane. The source study handled its data this way. Raw barcoded reads were processed with MIGEC, and single-read molecular identifier groups were discarded before consensus assembly and CDR3 extraction. VDJtools was used for post-analysis of the clonotype tables, and diversity was normalized by down-sampling every dataset to the size of the smallest sample. In repertoire overlap clustering, CDR3 amino acid sequences, but not nucleotide sequences, were matched to correct batch-related cross-sample contamination. TCRdb reworked the public reads: Q25 trimming with fastp, MiXCR clone assembly, productive beta chains retained. Every distinct CDR3 protein forms one entry, paired with its most common genes and DNA. The V and J calls shown here were made by TCRdb, not taken from the authors' results. This sample holds around 400,000 distinct CDR3 sequences; 30% to 45% were observed only once. Less than 8% of the sample is taken by the ten largest.

The germline V gene encodes CDR1 MNHNS and CDR2 SASEGT. V ends up 6 bases short and J 0 bases short, with an unmatched junction base count of 5. Including cysteine and phenylalanine, the CDR3 has 17 amino acids. The only DNA kept is the CDR3, 51 bases in frame from the first base. To demonstrate the VDJtools post-analysis software, the study profiled TCR beta repertoires from the peripheral blood of some 13 young patients with multiple sclerosis. The patients with multiple sclerosis were children and adolescents between roughly 6 and 17 years of age. The chain was built from TRBV6-1 and TRBJ2-3; a stretch of 14 junction bases matches TRBD2. This sequence was found in a girl aged 2-10 years with multiple sclerosis. The specimen was blood. DNA sequence: TGTGCCAGCAGCATGGGGACTAGCGGGGGTAGCACAGATACGCAGTATTTT. Translation gives CASSMGTSGGSTDTQYF.